The next 26 T cell receptor beta chains were all read from a single sample in a study of T cell changes during pregnancy in multiple sclerosis (dated by TCRdb to the late 2010s). Library method: the immunoSEQ multiplex PCR assay. This is the immuneACCESS table as TCRdb keeps it, with only in-frame sequences that have V and J called. A part of the clones is gone; compared with another copy, unresolved V genes explain less than half, and the rest is unexplained. Within this sample are 85,000 to 110,000 clones, with roughly nine tenths of them counted one time only. The ten largest clonotypes hold 0.75% to 0.95% of the sample. The material was peripheral blood, obtained after pregnancy. The source of these receptors is a female donor with multiple sclerosis, enrolled in a pregnancy study.

This sequence joins TRBV29-1 and TRBJ1-5, with D unresolved. The CDR3 loop spans 13 amino acids. Germline V gene sequence: CDR1 SQVTM, CDR2 ANQGSEA. Trimming cost V 4 bases and J 5 bases, with 12 bases left between them. CDR3 in DNA: TGCAGCGTTGTCATTGGACTAGATCAGCCCCAGCATTTT. It yields the protein CSVVIGLDQPQHF.

This chain links TRBV13 with TRBJ1-1; 7 nucleotides line up with TRBD1. After removal of 0 bases from V and 7 bases from J, the junction contained 5 bases not matched to a gene. CDR1 and CDR2 from the germline V gene are PRHDT and FYEKMQ (reference sequence). The CDR3 is made up of 14 amino acids. This chain's CDR3 is CASSLGPGGYEAFF. CDR3 bases: TGTGCCAGCAGCTTAGGTCCAGGGGGATATGAAGCTTTCTTT.

This clone was seen more than once but under ten times. The chain is built from TRBV6-5 and TRBJ1-6; possible D gene TRBD1, 6 bases. This CDR3 contains 12 residues. The germline V and J ends were trimmed by 5 bases and 15 bases, with 14 bases remaining between them. Per the germline V gene, CDR1 is MNHEY and CDR2 is SVGAGI. The CDR3 protein is CASSQPGQLLHF. The CDR3 coding sequence is TGTGCCAGCAGTCAGCCGGGACAACTCCTCCACTTT.

This chain uses TRBV25-1 with TRBJ2-3, with 9 bases matching TRBD2. This CDR3 has 14 amino acids. CDR1 and CDR2 (germline): MGHDK, SYGVNS. Germline trimming cut 4 bases from V and 4 bases from J; bases unmatched to any gene: 3. The CDR3 DNA follows: TGTGCCAGCAGTGCTAGCGGGGTCCCAGATACGCAGTATTTT. Amino acid sequence: CASSASGVPDTQYF.

The CDR3 DNA reads as TGTGCCAGCAGCGTAGGTCCGGACAATGAGCAGTTCTTC. Translating gives CASSVGPDNEQFF. This chain uses TRBV9 with TRBJ2-1; D unclear. Trimming stripped 0 bases from V and 5 bases from J, with 6 bases between. This CDR3 has 13 amino acids. Germline V CDR1 and CDR2: SGDLS, YYNGEE.

The rearrangement joins TRBV7-8 to TRBJ2-1, with D tentatively TRBD2 (5 bases). Germline V gene lookup returns CDR1 SGHVS and CDR2 FQNEAQ. The CDR3 extends over 13 amino acids. Trimming took off 5 bases at V and 7 bases at J, with 12 bases between the two ends. The CDR3 DNA is TGTGCCAGCAGCGACTCTACGGGGAATGAGCAGTTCTTC. Translating it yields CASSDSTGNEQFF.

The rearrangement joins TRBV27 to TRBJ2-1; possibly TRBD1 for D (6 bases). The CDR3 totals 15 residues. The germline V gene has CDR1 MNHEY and CDR2 SMNVEV (reference sequence). V was clipped by 5 bases and J by 6 bases, with 17 bases between them. DNA of the CDR3: TGTGCCAGCAGTATACAGGGTTTTATCGGCAATGAGCAGTTCTTC. It translates to CASSIQGFIGNEQFF.

This chain links TRBV5-5 with TRBJ2-5; tentatively, D is TRBD2 (5 bases). The CDR3 length is 15 residues. V was pared by 5 bases and J by 2 bases, with 16 bases between. Looked up from germline, CDR1 is SGHKS and CDR2 is YYEKEE (reference sequence). CDR3 in amino acids: CASSLNRREQETQYF. CDR3 nucleotides: TGTGCCAGCAGTTTGAATCGTCGGGAACAAGAGACCCAGTACTTC.

The chain joins TRBV5-1 to TRBJ2-7; TRBD2 agrees at 13 bases. The CDR3 runs 17 residues. Germline V gene lookup returns CDR1 SGHRS and CDR2 YFSETQ. V lost 0 bases to trimming and J lost 7 bases; unmatched junction nucleotides: 10. The CDR3 bases are TGCGCCAGCAGCTTGGAGTCGTGGGGACTAGCGGGACAGGAGCAGTACTTC. This sequence encodes CASSLESWGLAGQEQYF. Full variable domain (outside the CDR3, taken from reference TRBV5-1 and TRBJ2-7): KAGVTQTPRYLIKTRGQQVTLSCSPISGHRSVSWYQQTPGQGLQFLFEYFSETQRNKGNFPGRFSGRQFSNSRSEMNVSTLELGDSALYLCASSLESWGLAGQEQYFGPGTRLTVT.

This clone appeared a single time. V usage is TRBV5-1 and J usage is TRBJ2-3, with 8 bases matching TRBD2. Germline loops: CDR1 SGHRS, CDR2 YFSETQ. The CDR3 length is 16 residues. J was trimmed by 6 bases and V by 1 base; bases with no gene match: 10. CDR3 sequence reads: CASSLRITGGLDTQYF. In DNA form, the CDR3 reads TGCGCCAGCAGCTTGCGCATAACGGGGGGGCTTGATACGCAGTATTTT.

Details on this clone: Other DNA sequences of this sample code for an identical CDR3. The V gene is TRBV6-5, the J gene TRBJ1-2; D might be TRBD1 (5 bases). CDR3 size: 13 residues. Germline V lookup: CDR1 MNHEY, CDR2 SVGAGI. The V end was cut by 0 bases, the J end by 4 bases, with 6 bases between. In DNA form, the CDR3 reads TGTGCCAGCAGTTACTCGGGGGGCTATGGCTACACCTTC. It is translated as CASSYSGGYGYTF.

The chain couples TRBV7-2 to TRBJ2-1; TRBD2 agrees at 10 bases. From germline, CDR1 is SGHTA and CDR2 FQGNSA. Losses at the gene ends were 0 bases for V and 10 bases for J; bases not matched to a gene: 9. CDR3 size: 16 residues. CDR3 DNA sequence: TGTGCCAGCAGCTTAGCCCGACTAGCGGGTTCTTCCGAGCAGTTCTTC. Translation: CASSLARLAGSSEQFF. The full variable domain, with the rest looked up from reference TRBV7-2 and TRBJ2-1, is GAGVSQSPSNKVTEKGKDVELRCDPISGHTALYWYRQSLGQGLEFLIYFQGNSAPDKSGLPSDRFSAERTGGSVSTLTIQRTQQEDSAVYLCASSLARLAGSSEQFFGPGTRLTVL.

This clone has only one observation. The chain employs TRBV6-1 and TRBJ1-5; D is undetermined. Germline CDR1 is MNHNS and CDR2 is SASEGT. The length of the CDR3 is 12 residues. V lost 4 bases and J 11 bases, leaving 12 bases between the germline ends. The CDR3 is CASSAPGFSQHF. CDR3 coding DNA: TGTGCCAGCAGTGCCCCGGGATTTTCCCAGCATTTT.

The chain is built from TRBV4-2 and TRBJ1-1; TRBD1 might be the D (6 bases). This CDR3 region has 18 residues. V was trimmed by 4 bases and J by 4 bases, leaving 25 bases between them. The germline CDR1 and CDR2 sequences are LGHNA and YNFKEQ. The CDR3 protein is CASSLQESARGLLTEAFF. In nucleotides, the CDR3 is TGTGCCAGCAGCCTTCAGGAATCGGCTAGGGGGTTACTCACTGAAGCTTTCTTT.

V gene TRBV27 combines with J gene TRBJ1-1, with D perhaps TRBD1 (6 bases). V lost 6 bases and J lost 10, with 15 bases in between. This CDR3 contains 12 residues. CDR1 is MNHEY, CDR2 SMNVEV, per germline (reference sequence). The CDR3 coding sequence is TGTGCCAGCAGCCCTCGGGGGGCCTCAGCTTTCTTT. Protein product: CASSPRGASAFF.

This rearrangement joins TRBV5-1 to TRBJ2-7, with D possibly matching TRBD2 (6 bases). Per the germline V gene, CDR1 is SGHRS and CDR2 is YFSETQ. Trimming took 5 bases from V and 2 from J, leaving 20 bases between them. The length of the CDR3 is 16 residues. The CDR3 loop reads CASRFSGGGGPYEQYF. The DNA for the CDR3 is TGCGCCAGCAGGTTTTCCGGGGGAGGAGGGCCCTACGAGCAGTACTTC.

The CDR3 is CSVGGDRRPYGYTF. The CDR3 nucleotides are TGCAGCGTTGGAGGGGACAGGCGACCTTATGGCTACACCTTC. The V and J genes are TRBV29-1 and TRBJ1-2; 8 nucleotides match TRBD1. The CDR3 covers 14 residues. Trimming cost V 4 bases and J 5 bases; bases outside gene matches: 9. CDR1 SQVTM and CDR2 ANQGSEA come from the germline V gene.

The chain is built from TRBV5-1 and TRBJ2-3, with 16 bases lining up with TRBD2. This CDR3 is 17 amino acids long. Germline CDR1 reads SGHRS; CDR2 reads YFSETQ. The ends lost 2 bases at V and 3 bases at J; junction bases unmatched: 3. The CDR3 nucleotides read TGCGCCAGCAGCTTCGGGACTAGCGGGGGGGGGACAGATACGCAGTATTTT. Amino acids: CASSFGTSGGGTDTQYF.

V usage is TRBV5-5 and J usage is TRBJ2-2, with 9 bases lining up with TRBD2. The CDR3 contains 15 residues. V shed 4 bases, J shed 6 bases, and the junction held 7 bases outside the gene matches. Looked up from germline, CDR1 is SGHKS and CDR2 is YYEKEE (reference sequence). The CDR3 coding sequence is TGTGCCAGCAGCCTATCGGGACTAGCCGCCGGGGAGCTGTTTTTT. Protein: CASSLSGLAAGELFF.

The chain is built from TRBV7-3 and TRBJ1-4; 8 nucleotides line up with TRBD1. Trimming at V came to 5 bases and at J to 8 bases, leaving 4 bases not matched to a gene. CDR1 and CDR2 from the germline V gene are SGHTA and FQGTGA. The CDR3 loop spans 13 amino acids. CDR3 DNA sequence: TGTGCCAGCAGCGTAGGACAGGGCGAAAAACTGTTTTTT. Translating it yields CASSVGQGEKLFF.

This chain uses TRBV9 with TRBJ1-6, with TRBD1 as a possible D gene (6 bases). Germline V gives CDR1 SGDLS, CDR2 YYNGEE. The germline V and J ends were trimmed by 0 bases and 4 bases, with 11 bases remaining between them. The CDR3 runs 16 residues. The CDR3 region is CASSVEGTGYNSPLHF. The CDR3 nucleotides are TGTGCCAGCAGCGTAGAGGGTACAGGGTATAATTCACCCCTCCACTTT.

The chain employs TRBV19 and TRBJ1-5; 10 positions match TRBD1. Per germline, CDR1 LNHDA and CDR2 SQIVND (reference sequence). Trimming took 4 bases from V and 7 from J; bases not matched to a gene: 4. This CDR3 region has 14 residues. This chain's CDR3 is CASSTGQGGQPQHF. DNA of the CDR3: TGTGCCAGTAGTACAGGACAGGGGGGCCAGCCCCAGCATTTT.

The chain links TRBV19 to TRBJ1-1; 11 nucleotides agree with TRBD1. Losses at the gene ends were 5 bases for V and 4 bases for J; bases not matched to a gene: 12. This CDR3 is 17 amino acids long. CDR1 and CDR2 (germline): LNHDA, SQIVND (reference sequence). CDR3 in amino acids: CASSPLRTGGGGTEAFF. DNA for the CDR3: TGTGCCAGTAGTCCCCTCCGGACAGGGGGCGGGGGCACTGAAGCTTTCTTT.

V gene TRBV7-9 combines with J gene TRBJ1-2, with D perhaps matching TRBD1 (6 bases). The CDR3 consists of 14 residues. The germline gives CDR1 SEHNR, CDR2 FQNEAQ (reference sequence). V was cut by 5 bases and J by 4 bases, with 14 bases left in between. Here the CDR3 reads CASSRQGGGYGYTF. In DNA form, the CDR3 reads TGTGCCAGCAGCCGCCAAGGGGGGGGCTATGGCTACACCTTC.

This clone has only one observation. The chain is built from TRBV5-1 and TRBJ2-1, with TRBD2 matching over 11 bases. Trimming took 4 bases from V and 6 from J; bases not matched to a gene: 12. Germline V gene lookup returns CDR1 SGHRS and CDR2 YFSETQ. This CDR3 is built from 17 residues. The CDR3 region is CASSRQEGLAEINEQFF. CDR3 bases: TGCGCCAGCAGCCGCCAGGAGGGACTAGCGGAAATCAATGAGCAGTTCTTC.

This sequence joins TRBV30 and TRBJ1-1, with 10 bases aligning to TRBD1. After removal of 8 bases from V and 10 bases from J, the junction contained 13 bases not matched to a gene. In germline, CDR1 is GTSNPN, CDR2 SVGIG (reference sequence). The CDR3 runs 13 residues. DNA for the CDR3: TGTGCCGGGAACGGGAAAGGGGACAGGGGAGCTTTCTTT. This codes for CAGNGKGDRGAFF.